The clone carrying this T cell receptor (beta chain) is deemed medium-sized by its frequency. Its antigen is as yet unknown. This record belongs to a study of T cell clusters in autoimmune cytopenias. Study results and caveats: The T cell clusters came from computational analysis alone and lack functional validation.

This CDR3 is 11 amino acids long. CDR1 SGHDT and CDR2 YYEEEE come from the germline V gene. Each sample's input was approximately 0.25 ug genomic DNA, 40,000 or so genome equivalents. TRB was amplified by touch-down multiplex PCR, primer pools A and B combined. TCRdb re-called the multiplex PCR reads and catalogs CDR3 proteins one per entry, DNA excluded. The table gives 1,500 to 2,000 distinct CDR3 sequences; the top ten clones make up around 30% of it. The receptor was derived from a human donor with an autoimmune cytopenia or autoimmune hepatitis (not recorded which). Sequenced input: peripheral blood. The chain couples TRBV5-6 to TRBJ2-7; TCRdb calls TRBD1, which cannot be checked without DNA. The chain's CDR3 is CASSGGVEQYF.